Detailed here is one T cell receptor (beta chain). TCRdb used MiXCR to reprocess the reads, holding one entry per CDR3 protein. The sample consists of fewer than 400,000 distinct CDR3 sequences, approximately 18% of them appearing once. CDR1 and CDR2 (germline): MDHEN, SYDVKM. The CDR3 is 14 amino acids. Trimming stripped 5 bases from V and 3 bases from J, with 13 bases between. The entry originates in a study of T cell repertoires in cytomegalovirus infection. The chain recombines TRBV28 with TRBJ1-1; no clear D gene. This clonotype was sampled from a human donor in good health (CMV status not recorded). Some clones in this sample may be carry-over from other donors' samples. Sequenced material: PBMCs. Here the CDR3 DNA reads TGTGCCAGCAGTGAGCCGGGGAAACACACTGAAGCTTTCTTT. Protein sequence: CASSEPGKHTEAFF.